Sequencing of this T cell receptor (beta chain) was carried out in a study of cytomegalovirus exposure and HLA in healthy donors. Study-wide findings and caveats: TCR beta sequences reportedly predicted the HLA-A and HLA-B alleles of most subjects accurately. For TCR beta chains, V- and J-gene trimming was later linked to a missense DCLRE1C variant. The study carried out a later analysis of TCR beta sequences. It associated 15,000 to 20,000 of them with specific HLA alleles at a false discovery rate of 0.05. Indistinguishable V segments, including TRBV6-2 and TRBV6-3, were excluded.

Details on this clone: Its antigen is still unknown.

Primers included in the PCR were 60 Vbeta and 13 Jbeta primers. TCRdb's table, derived via immunoSEQ multiplex PCR, lists solely in-frame clones and lacks some. This sample has approximately 100,000 clones; roughly 84% occur once, and the top ten carry 0.9% to 1.5%. CDR3 length: 16 amino acids. V dropped 0 bases and J dropped 6; count of bases not matched to a gene: 7. Germline V lookup: CDR1 LGHNA, CDR2 YSLEER. The sequence came from a woman under 30 in good health and CMV-seronegative. The chain recombines TRBV4-3 with TRBJ2-7; the match to TRBD2 covers 11 bases. The sequencing sample was made of PBMCs. For the CDR3, the DNA is TGCGCCAGCAGCCAAGATAGCGGGGGGGCGTTGTCCGAGCAGTACTTC. It yields the protein CASSQDSGGALSEQYF.